The following is a T cell receptor (beta chain) sequence with its context. Which antigen it targets is not known. No base quality values were provided; no much bigger clone lies one nucleotide off. Trimming takes 5 bases off V and 1 base off J; junction bases not matched to a gene: 8. Based on the germline V gene, the CDR1 and CDR2 sequences are SNHLY and FYNNEI. The cysteine opens and the phenylalanine closes a CDR3 of 16 amino acids. Only the CDR3 portion is preserved as DNA: 48 bases, with reading frame beginning at the first base. The data stem from a study of T cells after somatic rescue of genetic block (dated by TCRdb to 2020 to 2021). Some background on the complete study: What the study looked at was long-term robustness, specifically in a T-cell system that came about through somatic rescue of a genetic block in T-cell development.

The protocol used for the library was the immunoSEQ multiplex PCR assay. Drawn from immuneACCESS, this table holds only the in-frame rearrangements with V and J called that TCRdb kept. Clones are partly lost; checked studies trace under half to an unresolved V gene and leave the rest unexplained. Across this sample there are about 63,000 clones, with around 90% seen only once. The ten largest clones capture around 3% of the sample. The sequence joins TRBV2 to TRBJ1-5; 7 nucleotides in the junction match TRBD1. Specimen: peripheral blood mononuclear cells (PBMCs). This TCR came from a man aged 35 to 55. The bases read TGTGCCAGCAGTAAACAGGGGCTGGGCAGCAATCAGCCCCAGCATTTT. Its translation is CASSKQGLGSNQPQHF.